This T cell receptor beta chain was obtained from a study of T cells expressing NK-cell markers. TCRdb derives one entry per CDR3 protein from the 5' RACE reads, leaving out DNA. The sample includes 440,000 or so distinct CDR3 sequences. Sequenced material: blood T cells: a sorted CD56 or NKG2C T cell subset, CD4+ or CD8+ T cells, or bulk PBMC T cells (not recorded which). This clonotype originated in a woman aged 18 to 75 in good health.

The CDR3: CASSPQEAGGPFEQFF. The gene calls are TRBV7-9 and TRBJ2-1; with no DNA, the TCRdb D assignment of TRBD2 cannot be verified. The CDR3 extends over 16 amino acids. Germline CDR1 reads SEHNR; CDR2 reads FQNEAQ (reference sequence).